This T cell receptor (beta chain) was retrieved from a study of T cells in Graves' hyperthyroidism and ophthalmopathy. TCR beta CDR3 sequences were amplified from RNA transcripts. Researchers ran a first-round RT-PCR on the TCR CDR3 using the HTBI primer set. TCRdb processed the multiplex PCR reads anew with MiXCR; each CDR3 protein has one entry. The top ten clones hold 30% to 40% of a sample with a few hundred thousand distinct CDR3 sequences, approximately 14% of them seen once. This clonotype was observed many times. This clonotype was sampled from a woman aged 40-49 years with Graves' ophthalmopathy. Source material: blood.

The CDR3 sequence is CASSNGQFNYGYTF. The CDR3 bases are TGCGCCAGCAGCAACGGACAGTTCAACTATGGCTACACCTTC. The chain couples TRBV5-1 to TRBJ1-2; D possibly corresponds to TRBD1 (6 bases). The CDR3 runs to 14 residues. Trimming shortened V by 4 bases and J by 2 bases, and 12 bases separated the two germline ends. Germline V CDR1 and CDR2: SGHRS, YFSETQ.